The present TCR beta chain was sequenced within a study of blood T cells in healthy people across ages. About the study: About one barcoded beta molecule was captured per two T cells (by template switching).

Regarding the study as a whole: More naive CD4+ cells and higher diversity marked long-lived donors relative to aged donors.

Alongside a J-beta primer mix, a sample-barcoded 5' primer served in a second PCR lasting 7 to 11 cycles. Every single cDNA molecule received a tag from a template-switch adaptor with 12 random nucleotides. From the 5' RACE reads, TCRdb called clonotypes with MiXCR, one entry per CDR3 protein. The repertoire includes 1.5 million to 2 million distinct CDR3 sequences, approximately 30% of them detected once, and approximately 7.7% sits in the top ten. The CDR3 is 18 residues long. Looked up from germline, CDR1 is SGHRS and CDR2 is YFSETQ. With V trimmed by 2 bases and J by 0 bases, 6 bases remained unmatched. Worth noting for this clonotype: Its antigen is unidentified.

This clonotype originated in a woman in her 30s in good health. V gene TRBV5-1 combines with J gene TRBJ2-6; 9 positions match TRBD2. Sequencing was done on a sample of blood. CDR3 sequence reads: CASSLTSGSPSGANVLTF. In nucleotides, the CDR3 is TGCGCCAGCAGCTTAACTAGCGGGTCACCCTCTGGGGCCAACGTCCTGACTTTC.